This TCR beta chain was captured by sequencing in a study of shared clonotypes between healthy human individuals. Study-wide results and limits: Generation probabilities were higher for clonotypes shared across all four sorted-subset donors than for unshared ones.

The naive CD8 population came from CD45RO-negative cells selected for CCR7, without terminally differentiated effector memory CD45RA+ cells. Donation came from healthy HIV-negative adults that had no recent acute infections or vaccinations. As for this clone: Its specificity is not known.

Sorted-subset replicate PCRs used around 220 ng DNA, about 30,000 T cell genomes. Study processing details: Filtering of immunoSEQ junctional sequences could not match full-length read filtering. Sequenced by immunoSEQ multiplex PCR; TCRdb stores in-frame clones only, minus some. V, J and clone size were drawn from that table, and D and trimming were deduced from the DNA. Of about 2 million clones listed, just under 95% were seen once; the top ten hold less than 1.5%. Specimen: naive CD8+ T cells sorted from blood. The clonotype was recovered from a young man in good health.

The CDR3 sequence is CASSDNREQEAFF. The CDR3 DNA is TGTGCCAGCAGTGACAACAGGGAGCAAGAAGCTTTCTTT. V usage is TRBV6-1 and J usage is TRBJ1-1, with a tentative D call TRBD1 (6 bases). This CDR3 has 13 amino acids. The ends were cut back, 3 bases at V and 8 bases at J, with 13 bases in the middle. Germline assignment: CDR1 MNHNS and CDR2 SASEGT.